This passage covers 7 T cell receptor beta chains from one sample sequenced in a study of CD8 T cells in Susac syndrome. Reverse transcription of about 0.5 to 1 ug RNA was carried out with random hexamers. TCRdb fed the immunoSEQ multiplex PCR reads into MiXCR, producing one record per CDR3 protein. Of about 73,000 distinct CDR3 sequences in the sample, roughly 94% are singletons; the top ten hold 0.3% to 0.45%. Sequenced material: CD8+ T cells from PBMCs. Receptor source: a human donor with multiple sclerosis.

The CDR3 loop is CASSLRLNQPQHF. The CDR3 nucleotides are TGTGCCAGCAGTTTAAGGCTCAATCAGCCCCAGCATTTT. This chain joins TRBV27 and TRBJ1-5; no clear D. CDR1 and CDR2 (germline): MNHEY, SMNVEV (reference sequence). Between the trimmed V and J ends, which lost 2 bases and 3 bases, there was a span of 5 bases. The CDR3 has 13 amino acids.

The rearrangement links TRBV13 to TRBJ2-7; 8 bases align to TRBD2. With 5 bases clipped from V and 3 bases from J, the junction kept 6 bases outside the gene matches. The CDR3 is 14 amino acids. Germline V gene lookup returns CDR1 PRHDT and CDR2 FYEKMQ (reference sequence). The CDR3 region has the DNA TGTGCCAGCAGCCCCGGGGGGGGCTACTACGAGCAGTACTTC. Encoded protein: CASSPGGGYYEQYF.

V gene TRBV3-1 combines with J gene TRBJ1-5; D not resolved. The CDR3 covers 13 residues. Germline V CDR1 and CDR2: LGHDT, YNNKEL (reference sequence). The germline V and J ends were trimmed by 6 bases and 3 bases, with 9 bases remaining between them. The CDR3, as DNA: TGTGCCAGCAGTGCCCAAACCAATCAGCCCCAGCATTTT. This sequence encodes CASSAQTNQPQHF. Combining the CDR3 with reference TRBV3-1 and TRBJ1-5 gives the whole variable domain DTAVSQTPKYLVTQMGNDKSIKCEQNLGHDTMYWYKQDSKKFLKIMFSYNNKELIINETVPNRFSPKSPDKAHLNLHINSLELGDSAVYFCASSAQTNQPQHFGDGTRLSIL.

This clonotype was picked up one time. The chain uses TRBV7-9 and TRBJ2-5; TRBD2 is a possible D gene (5 bases). The CDR3 runs 15 residues. Germline CDR1 SEHNR, CDR2 FQNEAQ (reference sequence). Trimming removed 5 bases from V and 5 bases from J, with 18 bases in between. CDR3 nucleotides: TGTGCCAGCAGCCCCCCTCTACTAGTAAAGGAGACCCAGTACTTC. It encodes CASSPPLLVKETQYF.

V usage is TRBV7-9 and J usage is TRBJ2-1, with no clear D. V lost 5 bases and J lost 10, with 9 bases in between. The CDR3 has 11 amino acids. Germline assignment: CDR1 SEHNR and CDR2 FQNEAQ (reference sequence). The CDR3 is CASSLLGEQFF. DNA for the CDR3: TGTGCCAGCAGCCTTCTCGGGGAGCAGTTCTTC.

This chain joins TRBV7-9 and TRBJ2-3, with 7 nucleotides matching TRBD2. Trimming removed 3 bases from V and 0 bases from J; junction bases left unmatched: 3. This CDR3 is built from 15 residues. Germline lookup yields CDR1 SEHNR and CDR2 FQNEAQ (reference sequence). In DNA form, the CDR3 reads TGTGCCAGCAGCTTCCCCGGGGGGAGCACAGATACGCAGTATTTT. Its protein is CASSFPGGSTDTQYF.

This chain uses TRBV12-3 or TRBV12-4 with TRBJ2-1, with TRBD2 matching over 7 bases. V was clipped by 8 bases and J by 7 bases; unmatched bases: 5. The CDR3 runs 12 residues. CDR3 protein: CASGEGRNEQFF. CDR3 DNA sequence: TGTGCCAGCGGGGAGGGTAGGAATGAGCAGTTCTTC.